Listed here is a single T cell receptor (beta chain). The sample is drawn from a study of T cell changes during pregnancy in multiple sclerosis. The repertoire was sequenced with immunoSEQ multiplex PCR; TCRdb's copy has only in-frame clones and lacks some. This sample yields over 25,000 clones, of which over 85% are seen a single time; roughly 0.74% belongs to the top ten. The CDR3 totals 16 residues. The germline CDR1 and CDR2 sequences are SGHKS and YYEKEE (reference sequence). J lost 7 bases, V lost 0 bases, and 12 bases had no gene match. The sequencing used CD4+ T cells from peripheral blood mononuclear cells, collected in the first trimester of pregnancy. The rearrangement links TRBV5-5 to TRBJ2-5; TRBD1 agrees at 7 bases. This TCR was recovered from a female donor with multiple sclerosis, enrolled in a pregnancy study. The CDR3 bases are TGTGCCAGCAGCTTGGGACAGGGTCCCGTCGGAGGGACCCAGTACTTC. It is translated as CASSLGQGPVGGTQYF.